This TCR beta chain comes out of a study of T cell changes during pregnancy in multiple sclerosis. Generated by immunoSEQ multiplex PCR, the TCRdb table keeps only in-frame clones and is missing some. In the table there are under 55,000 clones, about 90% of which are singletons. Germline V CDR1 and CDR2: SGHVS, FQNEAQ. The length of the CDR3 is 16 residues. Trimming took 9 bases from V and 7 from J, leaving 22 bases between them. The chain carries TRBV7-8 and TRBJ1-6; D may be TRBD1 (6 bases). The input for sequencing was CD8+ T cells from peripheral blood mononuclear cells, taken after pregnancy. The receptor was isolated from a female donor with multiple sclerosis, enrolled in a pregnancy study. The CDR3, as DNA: TGTGCCAGTACTCTTCTCAGGGGAGAGCACAATTCACCCCTCCACTTT. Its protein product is CASTLLRGEHNSPLHF.